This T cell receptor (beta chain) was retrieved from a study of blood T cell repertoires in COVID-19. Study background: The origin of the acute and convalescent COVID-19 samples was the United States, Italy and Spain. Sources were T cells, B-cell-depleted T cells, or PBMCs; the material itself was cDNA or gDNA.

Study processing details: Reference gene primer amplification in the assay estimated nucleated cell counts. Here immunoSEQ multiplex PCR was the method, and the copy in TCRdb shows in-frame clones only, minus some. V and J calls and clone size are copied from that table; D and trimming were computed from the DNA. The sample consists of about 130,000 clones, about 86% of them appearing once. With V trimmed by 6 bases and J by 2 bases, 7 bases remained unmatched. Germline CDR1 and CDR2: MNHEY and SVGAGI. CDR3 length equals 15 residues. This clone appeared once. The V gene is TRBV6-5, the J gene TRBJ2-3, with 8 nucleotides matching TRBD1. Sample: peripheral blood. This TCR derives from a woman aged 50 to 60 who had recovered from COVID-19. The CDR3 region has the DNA TGTGCCAGCAGGAACAGGGGGGCGGACACAGATACGCAGTATTTT. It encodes CASRNRGADTDTQYF.